Each of the 10 T cell receptor beta chains below was sequenced from the same sample in a study of T-cell memory formation after mild COVID-19. TCRdb processed the 5' RACE reads anew with MiXCR; each CDR3 protein has one entry. The table lists about 130,000 distinct CDR3 sequences, about 5.9% of them singletons. The material sequenced was PBMCs or a T cell subset sorted from them (not recorded which). These receptors all come from an adult woman who had mild COVID-19 (a few samples of this study predate the infection). Cell type and time point are not known.

The chain links TRBV6-5 to TRBJ2-7; a weak D match, TRBD1 (6 bases). This CDR3 is built from 11 residues. Germline-derived CDR1 and CDR2 are MNHEY and SVGAGI. The CDR3: CDRVCSYEQYF. DNA of the CDR3: TGTGACAGGGTTTGCTCCTACGAGCAGTACTTC.

This clonotype has ten or more counts. The chain couples TRBV15 to TRBJ2-7; a weak D match, TRBD1 (6 bases). The CDR3 runs to 15 residues. V was cut by 3 bases and J by 1 base, with 13 bases left in between. Germline CDR1 and CDR2: LNHNV and YYDKDF (reference sequence). The CDR3 loop reads CATSSGQTPSYEQYF. DNA for the CDR3: TGTGCCACCAGCAGCGGACAGACTCCTTCCTACGAGCAGTACTTC.

This clonotype was observed at least ten times. The chain joins TRBV12-3 or TRBV12-4 to TRBJ2-7; D uncertain. The length of the CDR3 is 13 residues. The V end lost 0 bases, the J end lost 6 bases, and 9 bases lay between the germline ends. CDR3 bases: TGTGCCAGCAGTTTAGCGGGAACCCCCGAGCAGTACTTC. This translates into CASSLAGTPEQYF.

This clonotype was counted at least ten times. This chain joins TRBV4-1 and TRBJ2-3, with a possible D match to TRBD2 (6 bases). Germline assignment: CDR1 MGHRA and CDR2 YSYEKL. Between the trimmed V and J ends, which lost 4 bases and 0 bases, there was a span of 11 bases. The CDR3 length is 15 residues. CDR3 sequence (DNA): TGCGCCAGCAGCCGCGGGACGGCGAGCACAGATACGCAGTATTTT. Amino acids: CASSRGTASTDTQYF.

The CDR3 DNA is TGTGCCAGTAGTTTCCAAAAGACTAGCGGGTACGAGCAGTACTTC. Protein product: CASSFQKTSGYEQYF. The chain recombines TRBV19 with TRBJ2-7; 10 bases agree with TRBD2. The germline V gene has CDR1 LNHDA and CDR2 SQIVND (reference sequence). This CDR3 spans 15 amino acids. J lost 4 bases, V lost 5 bases, and 8 bases had no gene match.

This rearrangement joins TRBV20-1 to TRBJ1-3, with D unresolved. This CDR3 has 13 residues. V was cut by 7 bases and J by 3 bases, with 13 bases left in between. Germline V gene data show CDR1 as DFQATT and CDR2 as SNEGSKA (reference sequence). This CDR3 is CSVQAFGGNTIYF. The CDR3 nucleotides are TGCAGTGTCCAAGCTTTCGGTGGAAACACCATATATTTT.

This clonotype was picked up many times. This chain joins TRBV5-1 and TRBJ2-1, with TRBD2 identical over 8 bases. Germline V lookup: CDR1 SGHRS, CDR2 YFSETQ. The CDR3 is 16 residues long. J lost 7 bases, V lost 0 bases, and 9 bases had no gene match. The CDR3 bases are TGCGCCAGCAGCTTGGGCCGGGGACTAGGTGCGAATGAGCAGTTCTTC. The encoded protein is CASSLGRGLGANEQFF.

This clonotype was seen a few times. The V gene is TRBV14, the J gene TRBJ2-1; D may correspond to TRBD1 or TRBD2 (6 bases each). V shed 3 bases and J shed 0 bases, with 36 bases lying between them. Germline assignment: CDR1 SGHDN and CDR2 FVKESK. The CDR3 has 24 amino acids. The DNA of the CDR3 is TGTGCCAGCAGCCACAAACCTCCCGGAGGGGGGTCCAGGGGCTATCGGGGCTCCTACAATGAGCAGTTCTTC. This codes for CASSHKPPGGGSRGYRGSYNEQFF.

J is TRBJ2-7 and V is TRBV11-1; 13 bases agree with TRBD2. The CDR3 loop spans 15 amino acids. After removal of 4 bases from V and 5 bases from J, the junction contained 5 bases not matched to a gene. Germline CDR1 is SGHAT and CDR2 is FQDESV (reference sequence). CDR3 DNA: TGTGCCAGCAGCTGGGGGACTAGCGGGAATCACGAGCAGTACTTC. It specifies CASSWGTSGNHEQYF.

This clonotype occurred many times. The CDR3 region has the DNA TGCGCCAGCAGCTTGGATCTAGCGGTTTCCTACAATGAGCAGTTCTTC. Its protein product is CASSLDLAVSYNEQFF. The chain employs TRBV5-1 and TRBJ2-1, with TRBD2 matching over 7 bases. The CDR3 has 16 residues. V shed 0 bases, J shed 1 base, and the junction held 4 bases outside the gene matches. CDR1 is SGHRS and CDR2 is YFSETQ in the germline V gene.